These T cell receptor beta chains were read from a single sample in a study of control samples from healthy donors and cancer patients. Assay used: immunoSEQ multiplex PCR; TCRdb lists only in-frame clones, some missing. The data show hundreds of thousands of clones, 80% to 95% seen once. Sequencing was done on a sample of PBMCs. The receptors shown here come from a man aged 40-50 years with head and neck cancer. The CDR3 runs from the conserved cysteine through the conserved F or W. The D gene is left open where the match is weak. Size is stated for part of the rows, as once, few or many counts, or as a class when the clone is expanded.

clone size: .; J gene: TRBJ2-1; D gene: TRBD1; V gene: TRBV5-1; CDR3 DNA: TGCGCCAGCAGCTTGGTGGGGGACAGGGGGTTACTTGAGCAGTTCTTC; CDR3 protein: CASSLVGDRGLLEQFF
clone size: .; J gene: TRBJ1-1; D gene: .; V gene: TRBV9; CDR3 DNA: TGTGCCAGCAGCGTAACCGGCACCATGAACACTGAAGCTTTCTTT; CDR3 protein: CASSVTGTMNTEAFF
clone size: .; J gene: TRBJ1-4; D gene: .; V gene: TRBV12-2; CDR3 DNA: TGTGCAAGCAGGAGACGGACCGCCTTTAATGAAAAACTGTTTTTT; CDR3 protein: CASRRRTAFNEKLFF
clone size: .; J gene: TRBJ2-2; D gene: TRBD1; V gene: TRBV19; CDR3 DNA: TGTGCCAGTAGTGAGGGGACAGGGGGTAACACCGGGGAGCTGTTTTTT; CDR3 protein: CASSEGTGGNTGELFF
clone size: once; J gene: TRBJ2-7; D gene: .; V gene: TRBV9; CDR3 DNA: TGTGCCAGCAGCGTAGGGGGGCCCCTTTCATACGAGCAGTACTTC; CDR3 protein: CASSVGGPLSYEQYF
clone size: .; J gene: TRBJ2-7; D gene: .; V gene: TRBV14; CDR3 DNA: TGTGCCAGCAGCCCGGGACGGTTCTACGAGCAGTACTTC; CDR3 protein: CASSPGRFYEQYF
clone size: .; J gene: TRBJ1-1; D gene: TRBD1; V gene: TRBV7-3; CDR3 DNA: TGTGCCAGCAGCTCCGGACAGGGCACTGAAGCTTTCTTT; CDR3 protein: CASSSGQGTEAFF
clone size: .; J gene: TRBJ1-3; D gene: .; V gene: TRBV11-2; CDR3 DNA: TGTGCCAGCAGCACCTTCCCGGGGATCTATTCTGGAAACACCATATATTTT; CDR3 protein: CASSTFPGIYSGNTIYF
clone size: .; J gene: TRBJ1-5; D gene: TRBD1; V gene: TRBV2; CDR3 DNA: TGTGCCACCAACCCCGGGACAGGGATAAACCAGCCCCAGCATTTT; CDR3 protein: CATNPGTGINQPQHF
clone size: .; J gene: TRBJ2-7; D gene: TRBD1; V gene: TRBV9; CDR3 DNA: TGTGCCAGCAGCGAAACCGGGACAGAGCACGAGCAGTACTTC; CDR3 protein: CASSETGTEHEQYF
clone size: .; J gene: TRBJ2-7; D gene: .; V gene: TRBV4-1; CDR3 DNA: TGCGCCAGCAGCCAAGTGGAGTGGGGGATACCAAGCGAGCAGTACTTC; CDR3 protein: CASSQVEWGIPSEQYF
clone size: .; J gene: TRBJ1-1; D gene: TRBD1; V gene: TRBV6-6; CDR3 DNA: TGTGCCAGCAGCTCCTGGCAGGGGGGTACTGAAGCTTTCTTT; CDR3 protein: CASSSWQGGTEAFF
clone size: .; J gene: TRBJ1-5; D gene: .; V gene: TRBV7-2; CDR3 DNA: TGTGCCAGCAGCTTCGGGGGTCTTAGCAATCAGCCCCAGCATTTT; CDR3 protein: CASSFGGLSNQPQHF
clone size: .; J gene: TRBJ1-1; D gene: TRBD1; V gene: TRBV7-9; CDR3 DNA: TGTGCCAGCACCAGACAGGGAACTGAAGCTTTCTTT; CDR3 protein: CASTRQGTEAFF
clone size: few; J gene: TRBJ1-6; D gene: .; V gene: TRBV27; CDR3 DNA: TGTGCCAGCAGCAAGGGACTCTCGAGCTCCTATAATTCACCCCTCCACTTT; CDR3 protein: CASSKGLSSSYNSPLHF
clone size: .; J gene: TRBJ1-6; D gene: .; V gene: TRBV19; CDR3 DNA: TGTGCCAGTAGGGGACCCTATAATTCACCCCTCCACTTT; CDR3 protein: CASRGPYNSPLHF